These 6 T cell receptor beta chains were sequenced from one sample in a study of blood T cell repertoires in COVID-19. Method: immunoSEQ multiplex PCR; TCRdb's copy keeps in-frame clones and lacks some. Among around 390,000 clones listed, about 83% were seen once. Sequenced sample: PBMCs or T cells enriched from blood (not recorded which). These TCRs come from a woman aged 50 to 60 who had recovered from COVID-19.

Regarding this clone: This sample also contains other DNA sequences that code for the same CDR3. The chain carries TRBV28 and TRBJ1-3, with D uncertain. With 2 bases removed from V and 4 bases from J, the gap between germline ends came to 3 bases. Germline V gene sequence: CDR1 MDHEN, CDR2 SYDVKM. The CDR3 has 12 residues. The CDR3, as DNA: TGTGCCAGCAGTTTAGCGGGAAACACCATATATTTT. Translation gives CASSLAGNTIYF.

The V and J genes are TRBV4-3 and TRBJ1-1, with a tentative D call TRBD1 (6 bases). The V gene lost 0 bases and the J gene lost 1 base, with 9 bases spanning the gap. This CDR3 has 15 residues. The germline gives CDR1 LGHNA, CDR2 YSLEER. CDR3 amino acids: CASSQERGKNTEAFF. Here the CDR3 DNA reads TGCGCCAGCAGCCAAGAAAGGGGGAAGAACACTGAAGCTTTCTTT.

This chain links TRBV29-1 with TRBJ2-1; 8 bases line up with TRBD1. This CDR3 has 13 residues. J was trimmed by 9 bases and V by 4 bases; bases with no gene match: 8. The V gene's germline CDR1 is SQVTM and CDR2 ANQGSEA. CDR3 sequence (DNA): TGCAGCGTTGTTCCAGGGGGCTTCACTGAGCAGTTCTTC. Translating it yields CSVVPGGFTEQFF.

V is TRBV5-8 and J is TRBJ1-4; D is undetermined. Germline V gene data show CDR1 as SGHTS and CDR2 as YDEGEE. V was clipped by 5 bases and J by 8 bases, with 19 bases between them. The CDR3 covers 15 residues. In DNA form, the CDR3 reads TGTGCCAGCAGACAGCCGGGATCCGGAGGGGAAAAACTGTTTTTT. Translating it yields CASRQPGSGGEKLFF.

The chain joins TRBV12-5 to TRBJ2-3, with D tentatively TRBD2 (5 bases). Germline V gives CDR1 LGHNT, CDR2 FRNRAP. V lost 1 base and J 6 bases, leaving 5 bases between the germline ends. The CDR3 extends over 12 amino acids. The CDR3 protein is CASGLAGDTQYF. The CDR3 bases are TGTGCTAGTGGTTTGGCGGGGGATACGCAGTATTTT.

The rearrangement links TRBV3-1 (or the pseudogene TRBV3-2) to TRBJ1-5, with TRBD1 matching over 8 bases. The CDR3 consists of 15 residues. V trimming: 2 bases; J trimming: 4 bases; junction bases outside the gene matches: 4. The germline CDR1 and CDR2 sequences are LGHDT and YNNKEL (reference sequence). The CDR3: CASSQQGARNQPQHF. In DNA form, the CDR3 reads TGTGCCAGCAGCCAACAGGGGGCACGGAATCAGCCCCAGCATTTT.